The TCR beta chain under discussion was sequenced for a study of OX40 agonist ivuxolimab in advanced cancers. Study-wide context: Ivuxolimab, which patients received intravenously every 2 weeks, was dosed at 0.01 to 10 mg/kg.

Germline CDR1 reads SSHAT; CDR2 reads FNYEAQ (reference sequence). After removal of 5 bases from V and 4 bases from J, the junction contained 3 bases not matched to a gene. This CDR3 spans 15 amino acids. A remark on this clone: Its cognate antigen is unknown.

General study results and limits: A proportion of nonresponders additionally exhibited low normalized T-cell clonal expansion.

Data came from immunoSEQ multiplex PCR; TCRdb stores just in-frame clones and leaves some out. The table has 60,000 to 85,000 clones, about 87% seen once; the top ten hold around 4%. The receptor comes from an adult with an advanced solid tumor such as melanoma, head and neck, liver or kidney cancer. Sequences were derived from CD4+ or CD8+ T cells sorted from blood, sampled in a trial of the OX40 agonist ivuxolimab. The chain joins TRBV7-7 to TRBJ2-5; 14 bases line up with TRBD2. CDR3 region: CASSVGLAGGETQYF. The CDR3 DNA follows: TGTGCCAGCAGCGTAGGACTAGCGGGAGGAGAGACCCAGTACTTC.